The 8 T cell receptor beta chains given below trace back to one sample, sequenced in a study of T cells in Graves' hyperthyroidism and ophthalmopathy. Amplification of TCR beta CDR3 regions used RNA as the template. HTBI primers were used for first-round RT-PCR of the TCR CDR3. TCRdb analysed the multiplex PCR reads with MiXCR anew, one entry per CDR3 protein. The sample yields approximately 560,000 distinct CDR3 sequences, under 60% seen once. Sequenced material: peripheral blood or thyroid tissue (not recorded which). Receptor source: a young woman with Graves' hyperthyroidism.

V usage is TRBV15 and J usage is TRBJ1-5; possible D gene TRBD1, 6 bases. Germline V gene data show CDR1 as LNHNV and CDR2 as YYDKDF (reference sequence). The germline V and J ends were trimmed by 0 bases and 0 bases, with 12 bases remaining between them. The CDR3 spans 17 residues. CDR3 in amino acids: CATSRDKGGYSNQPQHF. The CDR3 bases are TGTGCCACCAGCAGAGACAAAGGGGGATATAGCAATCAGCCCCAGCATTTT. Drawing the rest from reference TRBV15 and TRBJ1-5, the complete variable domain is DAMVIQNPRYQVTQFGKPVTLSCSQTLNHNVMYWYQQKSSQAPKLLFHYYDKDFNNEADTPDNFQSRRPNTSFCFLDIRSPGLGDTAMYLCATSRDKGGYSNQPQHFGDGTRLSIL.

This clonotype was detected a few times. V and J are TRBV20-1 and TRBJ2-5, with D possibly matching TRBD1 (5 bases). The CDR3 loop spans 14 amino acids. CDR1 is DFQATT and CDR2 is SNEGSKA in the germline V gene (reference sequence). V lost 4 bases and J lost 5, with 17 bases in between. The CDR3 nucleotides read TGCAGTGCTACACCTCTAGGGGCGGTGGAGACCCAGTACTTC. It yields the protein CSATPLGAVETQYF.

This clonotype was seen a handful of times. The V call is TRBV2, the J call TRBJ1-6; D is uncertain. The germline V and J ends were trimmed by 0 bases and 10 bases, with 13 bases remaining between them. Germline V gene data show CDR1 as SNHLY and CDR2 as FYNNEI. CDR3 length: 15 amino acids. CDR3 in amino acids: CASSEAATGGSPLHF. CDR3 nucleotide sequence: TGTGCCAGCAGTGAAGCGGCCACGGGAGGGTCACCCCTCCACTTT.

V gene TRBV28 combines with J gene TRBJ2-7, with 8 bases matching TRBD2. The CDR3 contains 14 residues. The J segment lost 3 bases and the V segment lost 7 bases, leaving 8 bases of the junction unmatched. Per the germline V gene, CDR1 is MDHEN and CDR2 is SYDVKM. CDR3: CASTYAGGGYEQYF. The CDR3, as DNA: TGTGCCAGCACCTATGCGGGAGGCGGCTACGAGCAGTACTTC.

This clonotype was counted only a few times. The V call is TRBV19, the J call TRBJ1-5; TRBD1 might be the D (5 bases). Germline V CDR1 and CDR2: LNHDA, SQIVND (reference sequence). The CDR3 is 17 amino acids. V lost 3 bases and J 0 bases, leaving 15 bases between the germline ends. This CDR3 reads CASSIGQGRYSNQPQHF. In DNA, the CDR3 is TGTGCCAGTAGTATTGGGCAGGGCCGATATAGCAATCAGCCCCAGCATTTT.

The sample holds one count of this clonotype. V and J are TRBV2 and TRBJ1-6; D might be TRBD1 (5 bases). The germline V gene has CDR1 SNHLY and CDR2 FYNNEI. The CDR3 contains 13 residues. The V end was cut by 9 bases, the J end by 7 bases, with 13 bases between. This chain's CDR3 is CARAGTRNSPLHF. The CDR3 nucleotides are TGTGCCAGGGCCGGGACGAGGAATTCACCCCTCCACTTT. Combining the CDR3 with reference TRBV2 and TRBJ1-6 gives the whole variable domain EPEVTQTPSHQVTQMGQEVILRCVPISNHLYFYWYRQILGQKVEFLVSFYNNEISEKSEIFDDQFSVERPDGSNFTLKIRSTKLEDSAMYFCARAGTRNSPLHFGNGTRLTVT.

The chain couples TRBV6-5 to TRBJ1-1, with D hard to call. The CDR3 is made up of 14 amino acids. Trimming shortened V by 0 bases and J by 9 bases, and 14 bases separated the two germline ends. Germline V gene lookup returns CDR1 MNHEY and CDR2 SVGAGI. The CDR3 loop is CASSYSSTRGQAFF. The CDR3 DNA reads as TGTGCCAGCAGTTACTCGAGTACGAGAGGGCAAGCTTTCTTT.

This chain joins TRBV7-9 and TRBJ1-1; weak D call: TRBD1 (5 bases). The CDR3 spans 14 residues. Germline loops: CDR1 SEHNR, CDR2 FQNEAQ (reference sequence). The V end was cut by 3 bases, the J end by 1 base, with 9 bases between. The chain's CDR3 is CASSFWGGNTEAFF. CDR3 coding DNA: TGTGCCAGCAGCTTCTGGGGGGGGAACACTGAAGCTTTCTTT.